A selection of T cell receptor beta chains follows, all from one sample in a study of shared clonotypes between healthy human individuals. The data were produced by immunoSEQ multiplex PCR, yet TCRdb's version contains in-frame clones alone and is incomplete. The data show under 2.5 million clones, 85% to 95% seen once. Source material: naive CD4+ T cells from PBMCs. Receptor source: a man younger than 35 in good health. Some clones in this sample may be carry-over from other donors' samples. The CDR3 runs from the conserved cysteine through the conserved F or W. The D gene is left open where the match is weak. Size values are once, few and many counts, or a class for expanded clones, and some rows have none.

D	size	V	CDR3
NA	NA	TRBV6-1	CASRAQGRRGYEQYF
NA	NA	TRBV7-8	CASSPARGWAYGYTF
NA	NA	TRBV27	CASSLIDGGGYTF
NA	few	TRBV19	CASSMGTRGYGYTF
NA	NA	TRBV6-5	CASSYGGSNTDTQYF
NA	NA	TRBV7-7	CASSQSDSRAEQYF
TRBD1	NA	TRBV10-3	CASTLDRVSSPLHF
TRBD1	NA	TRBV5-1	CASSLEGQGETQYF
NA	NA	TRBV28	CASSSGTTYGYTF
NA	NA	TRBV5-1	CASSLGGADGYTF
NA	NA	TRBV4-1	CASSPGTVSTDTQYF
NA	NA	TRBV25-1	CASSDQRVNEQYF
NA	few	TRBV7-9	CASSRSSYEQYF
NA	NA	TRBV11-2	CASVGEETQYF
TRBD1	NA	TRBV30	CAWSVGQGSKQYF
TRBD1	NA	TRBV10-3	CAISQNQGGNYGYTF
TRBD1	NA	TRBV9	CASSDGTELTDTQYF
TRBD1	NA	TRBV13	CASSLTGTYEQYF
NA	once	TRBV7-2	CASSLVGRGMNTEAFF
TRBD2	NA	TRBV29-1	CSVEGRGSWSYEQYF
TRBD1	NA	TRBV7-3	CASSPGGTGGTSYEQYF
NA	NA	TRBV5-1	CASSYSGDSNQPQHF
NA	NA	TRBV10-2	CASKQGLAKNIQYF
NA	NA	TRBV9	CASSVALDYGYTF
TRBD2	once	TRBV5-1	CASSLTGLVPDTQYF
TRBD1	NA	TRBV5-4	CASSQKQGAGETQYF
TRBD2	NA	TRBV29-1	CSVGQSGRVDTQYF
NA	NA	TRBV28	CASSSLTGLAKNIQYF
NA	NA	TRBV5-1	CASSLLQVKGTEAFF
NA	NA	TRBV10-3	CAISESGREEEAFF
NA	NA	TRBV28	CASSSGVNYGYTF
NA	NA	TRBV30	CAWSEVELGGYTF
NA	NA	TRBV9	CASSPILGGSNEQFF
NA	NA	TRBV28	CASSSVLHNEQFF
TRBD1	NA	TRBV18	CASSDRGTSEAFF
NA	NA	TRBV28	CASGDRTDTQYF
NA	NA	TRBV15	CATSRDLEASYEQYF
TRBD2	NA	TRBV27	CASSFPGTSGKDTQYF
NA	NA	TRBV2	CASSEVGGLYNEQFF
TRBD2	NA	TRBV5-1	CASSWTSGRAVTKNIQYF
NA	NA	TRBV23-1	CASSQLVGFSSYNEQFF
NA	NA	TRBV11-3	CASSLGSTDTQYF
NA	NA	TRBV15	CATSRDGVTGGPTLTYEQYF